The clone carrying this TCR beta chain turned up a few times. The antigen is unknown. The protocol was immunoSEQ multiplex PCR, while the TCRdb copy is restricted to in-frame clones and leaves out a portion. The repertoire includes approximately 52,000 clones, around 84% of them detected once, and 2.8% sits in the top ten. This entry belongs to a study of T cells after posttransplantation cyclophosphamide. Whole-study findings and limits: Skin or GI-infiltrating T cells shared few TRB sequences with blood.

The source material was PBMCs. This TCR derives from a man aged 25-45 years with a blood cancer, CMV-positive, and with a related stem cell donor.

The CDR3 protein is CASRRGPNTEAFF. DNA of the CDR3: TGTGCCAGCAGGAGGGGGCCGAACACTGAAGCTTTCTTT. The rearrangement joins TRBV6-1 to TRBJ1-1; TRBD1 matches 7 bases. The CDR3 runs to 13 residues. Germline CDR1 MNHNS, CDR2 SASEGT. With V trimmed by 6 bases and J by 1 base, 2 bases remained unmatched.